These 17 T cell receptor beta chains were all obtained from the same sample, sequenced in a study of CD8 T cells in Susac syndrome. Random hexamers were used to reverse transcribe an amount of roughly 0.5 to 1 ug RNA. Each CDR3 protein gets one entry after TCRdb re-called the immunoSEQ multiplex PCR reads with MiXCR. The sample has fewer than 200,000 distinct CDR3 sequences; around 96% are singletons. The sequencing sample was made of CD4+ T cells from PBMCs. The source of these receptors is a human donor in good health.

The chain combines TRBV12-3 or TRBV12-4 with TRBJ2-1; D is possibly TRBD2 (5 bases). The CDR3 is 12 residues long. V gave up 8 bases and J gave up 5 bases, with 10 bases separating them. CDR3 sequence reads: CASVGDNNEQFF. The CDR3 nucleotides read TGTGCCAGCGTGGGAGACAACAATGAGCAGTTCTTC.

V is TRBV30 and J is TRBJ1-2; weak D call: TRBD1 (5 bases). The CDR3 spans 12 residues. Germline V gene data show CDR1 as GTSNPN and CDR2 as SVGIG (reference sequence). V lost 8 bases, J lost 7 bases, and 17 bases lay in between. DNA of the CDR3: TGTGCCCAGGCTAGGGGCCCTTTTGGCTACACCTTC. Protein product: CAQARGPFGYTF.

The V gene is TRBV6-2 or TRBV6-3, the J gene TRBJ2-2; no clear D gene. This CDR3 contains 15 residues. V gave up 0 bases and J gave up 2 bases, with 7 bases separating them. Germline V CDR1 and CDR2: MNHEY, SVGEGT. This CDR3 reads CASSYSSRNTGELFF. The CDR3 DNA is TGTGCCAGCAGTTACTCGAGTAGAAACACCGGGGAGCTGTTTTTT.

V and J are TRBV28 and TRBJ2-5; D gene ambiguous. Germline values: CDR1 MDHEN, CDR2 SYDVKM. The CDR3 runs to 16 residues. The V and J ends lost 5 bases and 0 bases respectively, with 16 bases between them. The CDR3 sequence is CASSPLGSLYQETQYF. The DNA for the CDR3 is TGTGCCAGCAGTCCTCTGGGATCCTTGTACCAAGAGACCCAGTACTTC.

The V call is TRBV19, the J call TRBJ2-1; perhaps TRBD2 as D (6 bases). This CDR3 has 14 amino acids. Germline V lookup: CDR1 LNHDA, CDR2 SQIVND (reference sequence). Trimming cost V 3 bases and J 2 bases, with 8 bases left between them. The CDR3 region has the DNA TGTGCCAGTAGTATCGGAGGGGCCTACAATGAGCAGTTCTTC. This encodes CASSIGGAYNEQFF.

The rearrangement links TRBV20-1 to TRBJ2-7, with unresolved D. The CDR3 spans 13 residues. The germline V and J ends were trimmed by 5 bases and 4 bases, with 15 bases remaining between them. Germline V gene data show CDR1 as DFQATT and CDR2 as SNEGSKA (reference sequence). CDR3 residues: CSASRTNRYEQYF. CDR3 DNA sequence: TGCAGTGCTTCCAGGACCAACAGATACGAGCAGTACTTC.

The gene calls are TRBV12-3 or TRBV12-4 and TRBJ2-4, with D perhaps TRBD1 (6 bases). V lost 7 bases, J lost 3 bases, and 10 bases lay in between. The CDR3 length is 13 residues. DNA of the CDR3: TGTGCCAGCACCCCGACAGGCAAAAACATTCAGTACTTC. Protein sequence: CASTPTGKNIQYF.

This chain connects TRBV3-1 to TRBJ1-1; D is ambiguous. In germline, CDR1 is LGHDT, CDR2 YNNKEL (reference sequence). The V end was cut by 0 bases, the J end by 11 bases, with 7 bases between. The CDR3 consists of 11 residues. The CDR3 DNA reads TGTGCCAGCAGCCAAGAGAGTCGGGCTTTCTTT. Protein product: CASSQESRAFF.

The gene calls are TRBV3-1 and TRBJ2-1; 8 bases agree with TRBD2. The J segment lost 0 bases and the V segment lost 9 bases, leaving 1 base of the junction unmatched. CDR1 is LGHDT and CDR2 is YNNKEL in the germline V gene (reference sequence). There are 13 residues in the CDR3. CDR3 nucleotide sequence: TGTGCCAGTGGGACTAGCTCCTACAATGAGCAGTTCTTC. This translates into CASGTSSYNEQFF.

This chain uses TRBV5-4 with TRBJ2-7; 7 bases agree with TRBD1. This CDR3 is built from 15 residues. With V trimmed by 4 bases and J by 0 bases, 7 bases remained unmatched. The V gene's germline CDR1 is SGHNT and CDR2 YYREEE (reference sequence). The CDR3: CASSKSRDSSYEQYF. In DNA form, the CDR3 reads TGTGCCAGCAGCAAGAGCCGGGACAGCTCCTACGAGCAGTACTTC.

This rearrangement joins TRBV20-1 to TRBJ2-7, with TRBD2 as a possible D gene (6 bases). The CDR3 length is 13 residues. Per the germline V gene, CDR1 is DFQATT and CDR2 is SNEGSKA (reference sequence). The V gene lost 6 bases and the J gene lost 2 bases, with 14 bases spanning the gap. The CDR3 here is CSATVGGTYEQYF. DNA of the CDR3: TGCAGTGCAACGGTGGGGGGAACCTACGAGCAGTACTTC.

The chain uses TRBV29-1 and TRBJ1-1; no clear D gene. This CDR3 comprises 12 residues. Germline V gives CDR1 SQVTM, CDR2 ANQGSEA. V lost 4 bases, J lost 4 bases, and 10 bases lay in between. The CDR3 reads CSVGTRGTEAFF. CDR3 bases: TGCAGCGTTGGCACACGGGGCACTGAAGCTTTCTTT.

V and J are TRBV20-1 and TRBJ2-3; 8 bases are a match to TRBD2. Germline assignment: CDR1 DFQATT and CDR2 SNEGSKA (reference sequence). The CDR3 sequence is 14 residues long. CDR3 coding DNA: TGCAGCGCCGCGAGCGGGAGTCAGGTGGATACGCAGTATTTT. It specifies CSAASGSQVDTQYF.

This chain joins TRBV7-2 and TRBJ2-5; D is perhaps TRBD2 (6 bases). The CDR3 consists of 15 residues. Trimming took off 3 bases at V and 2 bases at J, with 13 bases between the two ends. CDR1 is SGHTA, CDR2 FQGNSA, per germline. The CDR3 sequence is CASSFLPSEQETQYF. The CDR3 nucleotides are TGTGCCAGCAGCTTCTTGCCTAGCGAACAAGAGACCCAGTACTTC.

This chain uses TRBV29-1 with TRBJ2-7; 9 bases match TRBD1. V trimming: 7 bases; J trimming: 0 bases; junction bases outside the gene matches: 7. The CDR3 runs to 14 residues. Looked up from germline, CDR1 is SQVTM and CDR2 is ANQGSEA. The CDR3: CSASTTGGSYEQYF. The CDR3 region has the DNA TGCAGCGCTTCTACGACAGGGGGCTCCTACGAGCAGTACTTC.

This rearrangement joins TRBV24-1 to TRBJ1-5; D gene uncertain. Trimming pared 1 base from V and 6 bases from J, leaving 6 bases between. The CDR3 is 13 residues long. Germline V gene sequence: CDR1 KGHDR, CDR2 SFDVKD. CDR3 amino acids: CATSDLGGQPQHF. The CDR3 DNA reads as TGTGCCACCAGTGATTTAGGAGGTCAGCCCCAGCATTTT.

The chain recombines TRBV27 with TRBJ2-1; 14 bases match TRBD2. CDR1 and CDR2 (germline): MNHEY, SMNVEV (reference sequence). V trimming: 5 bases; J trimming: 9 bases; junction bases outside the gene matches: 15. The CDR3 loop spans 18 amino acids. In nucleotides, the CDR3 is TGTGCCAGCAGTACGAAGACTCCGGGACTAGCGGGAGCCAGTGAGCAGTTCTTC. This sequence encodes CASSTKTPGLAGASEQFF.